This T cell receptor (beta chain) was documented in a study of T cells in Graves' hyperthyroidism and ophthalmopathy. Study results and limitations: For ophthalmopathy, model prediction preceded onset by a median 6.5 months. Most clonotypes that expanded in the thyroid above 0.001 also showed up in blood.

Hyperthyroidism of Graves' type that showed no ophthalmopathy progression within 18 months was stable. Every diagnosis used clinical symptoms, serum thyroxine and TRAb, thyroid ultrasound and orbital computed tomography. Notes on this clonotype: Its antigen is as yet unknown.

Authors of the study amplified TCR beta CDR3 regions from RNA transcripts. RT-PCR in the first round (using the HTBI primer set) targeted the TCR CDR3. TCRdb recomputed calls from the multiplex PCR reads with MiXCR, one row per CDR3 protein. The data show 350,000 or so distinct CDR3 sequences, 21% seen once. Sequencing was done on a sample of blood. The receptor's source is a woman between 50 and 59 years old with Graves' hyperthyroidism.

The CDR3 sequence: CASSYGPTGIQAFF. CDR3 in DNA: TGTGCCAGCAGTTACGGGCCGACAGGGATACAAGCTTTCTTT. V usage is TRBV6-5 and J usage is TRBJ1-1; 7 bases fit TRBD1. The ends lost 2 bases at V and 9 bases at J; junction bases unmatched: 9. The CDR3 sequence is 14 residues long. The germline gives CDR1 MNHEY, CDR2 SVGAGI.